Listed here are 21 T cell receptor beta chains from one sample, sequenced in a study of shared clonotypes between healthy human individuals. TCRdb's table, derived via immunoSEQ multiplex PCR, lists solely in-frame clones and lacks some. The sample records some 1.4 million clones, over 95% being singletons. Sequenced sample: naive CD4+ T cells sorted from blood. Subset of the sample: CD45RA+ positively selected. The origin of the receptors is a man aged 30 to 39 in good health.

The chain joins TRBV15 to TRBJ2-5, with D possibly being TRBD1 (6 bases). CDR3 size: 15 residues. The V end was cut by 3 bases, the J end by 2 bases, with 13 bases between. Germline-derived CDR1 and CDR2 are LNHNV and YYDKDF (reference sequence). As DNA, the CDR3 is TGTGCCACCAGCAGGCGCACAGGGCGACAAGAGACCCAGTACTTC. Translation gives CATSRRTGRQETQYF.

The CDR3 DNA reads as TGTGCCAGTAGTATCCCCGGGTCGCTGGGCTACACCTTC. Amino acid sequence: CASSIPGSLGYTF. The rearrangement links TRBV19 to TRBJ1-2; unclear D gene. CDR1 is LNHDA, CDR2 SQIVND, per germline (reference sequence). Trimming left V 3 bases short and J 8 bases short, with 13 bases between. This CDR3 spans 13 amino acids.

The genes are TRBV7-9 and TRBJ2-2; tentatively, D is TRBD2 (6 bases). The CDR3 extends over 16 amino acids. The germline V gene encodes CDR1 SEHNR and CDR2 FQNEAQ (reference sequence). Trimming cost V 1 base and J 3 bases, with 12 bases left between them. CDR3 nucleotides: TGTGCCAGCAGCTTAGTCGGAGGGCGGGACACCGGGGAGCTGTTTTTT. Its protein is CASSLVGGRDTGELFF.

The chain carries TRBV11-2 and TRBJ2-1; 9 bases align to TRBD2. The junction had 7 bases not matched to a gene; V was cut back by 9 bases and J by 4 bases. Germline loops: CDR1 SGHAT, CDR2 FQNNGV. CDR3 length: 14 amino acids. The CDR3 is CASARGGAYNEQFF. The DNA for the CDR3 is TGTGCCAGTGCCCGCGGGGGGGCATACAATGAGCAGTTCTTC.

The CDR3 is CASSPPWLAGAYEQYF. For the CDR3, the DNA is TGTGCCAGCAGCCCTCCATGGCTAGCCGGGGCCTACGAGCAGTACTTC. The V call is TRBV5-8, the J call TRBJ2-7; D may be TRBD2 (5 bases). Germline lookup yields CDR1 SGHTS and CDR2 YDEGEE. Trimming stripped 4 bases from V and 2 bases from J, with 19 bases between. The CDR3 loop spans 16 amino acids.

The chain carries TRBV7-2 and TRBJ2-2, with D perhaps TRBD1 or TRBD2 (6 bases each). V was trimmed by 5 bases and J by 7 bases, leaving 14 bases between them. Germline V CDR1 and CDR2: SGHTA, FQGNSA. The CDR3 is 14 amino acids. The CDR3, as DNA: TGTGCCAGCAGCGCAATTCGGGGGCACGGGGAGCTGTTTTTT. Protein sequence: CASSAIRGHGELFF. The entire variable domain, with the rest obtained from reference TRBV7-2 and TRBJ2-2, is as follows: GAGVSQSPSNKVTEKGKDVELRCDPISGHTALYWYRQSLGQGLEFLIYFQGNSAPDKSGLPSDRFSAERTGGSVSTLTIQRTQQEDSAVYLCASSAIRGHGELFFGEGSRLTVL.

V gene TRBV11-2 combines with J gene TRBJ2-7; TRBD2 matches at 7 bases. Germline loops: CDR1 SGHAT, CDR2 FQNNGV. Unmatched junction bases numbered 12, after V lost 1 base and J lost 3 bases. There are 17 residues in the CDR3. CDR3 region: CASSLGDYSKGIYEQYF. CDR3 DNA: TGTGCCAGCAGCTTAGGGGACTACTCAAAAGGTATCTACGAGCAGTACTTC.

The chain uses TRBV7-8 and TRBJ2-7; a possible D gene is TRBD1 (6 bases). The CDR3 is made up of 13 amino acids. Germline lookup yields CDR1 SGHVS and CDR2 FQNEAQ. The V and J ends lost 2 bases and 5 bases respectively, with 10 bases between them. CDR3 sequence reads: CASSLSQGNEQYF. In DNA form, the CDR3 reads TGTGCCAGCAGCTTATCACAGGGTAACGAGCAGTACTTC.

The gene calls are TRBV7-3 and TRBJ2-1, with 8 bases identical to TRBD2. The CDR3 runs to 17 residues. J lost 0 bases, V lost 2 bases, and 6 bases had no gene match. CDR1 and CDR2 (germline): SGHTA, FQGTGA. This chain's CDR3 is CASSLVSGGSSYNEQFF. The CDR3 region has the DNA TGTGCCAGCAGCTTAGTCTCGGGAGGGAGCTCCTACAATGAGCAGTTCTTC. The variable domain in full, with the rest retrieved from reference TRBV7-3 and TRBJ2-1, is GAGVSQTPSNKVTEKGKYVELRCDPISGHTALYWYRQSLGQGPEFLIYFQGTGAADDSGLPNDRFFAVRPEGSVSTLKIQRTERGDSAVYLCASSLVSGGSSYNEQFFGPGTRLTVL.

The V gene is TRBV9, the J gene TRBJ2-4, with D tentatively TRBD2 (5 bases). The CDR3 is 14 residues long. Trimming took off 3 bases at V and 0 bases at J, with 7 bases between the two ends. Germline V CDR1 and CDR2: SGDLS, YYNGEE. The DNA of the CDR3 is TGTGCCAGCAGCGGGGGAGTAGCCAAAAACATTCAGTACTTC. Its protein product is CASSGGVAKNIQYF.

This sequence joins TRBV5-1 and TRBJ1-3, with 7 positions matching TRBD1. CDR1 is SGHRS, CDR2 YFSETQ, per germline. After removal of 4 bases from V and 3 bases from J, the junction contained 4 bases not matched to a gene. This CDR3 contains 14 residues. DNA for the CDR3: TGCGCCAGCAGCGCCCAGGGGGGTGGAAACACCATATATTTT. This translates into CASSAQGGGNTIYF.

A remark on this clone: At one boundary the junction diverges from the germline segment, which might be a read error. This sequence joins TRBV5-5 and TRBJ1-2, with D perhaps TRBD1 (6 bases). The germline gives CDR1 SGHKS, CDR2 YYEKEE (reference sequence). CDR3 length: 13 amino acids. The CDR3 bases are TGCGCCAGCAGCCAAGACAGGCAATATGGCTACACCTTC. Translated: CASSQDRQYGYTF.

The CDR3 sequence: CASRRSGSSYNEQFF. The CDR3 nucleotides read TGTGCCAGCAGGAGAAGCGGGAGCTCCTACAATGAGCAGTTCTTC. This chain connects TRBV9 to TRBJ2-1; TRBD2 aligns across 8 bases. This CDR3 is 15 amino acids long. Unmatched junction bases numbered 4, after V lost 5 bases and J lost 0 bases. In germline, CDR1 is SGDLS, CDR2 YYNGEE.

A word on this clone: This same CDR3 is encoded by further DNA sequences in the sample. The chain joins TRBV7-9 to TRBJ2-3, with D hard to call. Germline V CDR1 and CDR2: SEHNR, FQNEAQ (reference sequence). The CDR3 spans 12 residues. The V gene lost 1 base and the J gene lost 5 bases, with 4 bases spanning the gap. The CDR3 DNA is TGTGCCAGCAGCTTAGTTGGAGATACGCAGTATTTT. This codes for CASSLVGDTQYF.

The chain uses TRBV19 and TRBJ2-3; 8 nucleotides agree with TRBD1. Per the germline V gene, CDR1 is LNHDA and CDR2 is SQIVND (reference sequence). This CDR3 comprises 16 residues. Losses at the gene ends were 4 bases for V and 2 bases for J; bases not matched to a gene: 8. CDR3 region: CASSRGQGASTDTQYF. CDR3 in DNA: TGTGCCAGTAGTAGAGGACAGGGTGCCTCCACAGATACGCAGTATTTT.

This clone was observed a single time. The chain uses TRBV19 and TRBJ2-2, with TRBD2 identical over 14 bases. Germline V lookup: CDR1 LNHDA, CDR2 SQIVND (reference sequence). The CDR3 is made up of 17 amino acids. V shed 7 bases and J 6 bases; nucleotides not matched to a gene: 10. The CDR3 is CASTQMGLAGVAGELFF. As DNA, the CDR3 is TGTGCCAGTACCCAAATGGGACTAGCGGGAGTGGCCGGGGAGCTGTTTTTT.

V usage is TRBV27 and J usage is TRBJ2-1; weak D call: TRBD2 (6 bases). The CDR3 consists of 13 residues. The germline V and J ends were trimmed by 7 bases and 7 bases, with 14 bases remaining between them. The germline CDR1 and CDR2 sequences are MNHEY and SMNVEV (reference sequence). The CDR3 region has the DNA TGTGCCAGCACATCCGGGACTCGGAATGAGCAGTTCTTC. The encoded protein is CASTSGTRNEQFF.

The chain is built from TRBV18 and TRBJ1-4; tentative D call: TRBD1 (5 bases). The V end was cut by 3 bases, the J end by 4 bases, with 15 bases between. CDR1 KGHSH and CDR2 LQKENI come from the germline V gene. This CDR3 contains 16 residues. CDR3 protein: CASSPNTGARNEKLFF. In DNA, the CDR3 is TGTGCCAGCTCACCTAACACAGGAGCCCGTAATGAAAAACTGTTTTTT.

The chain joins TRBV2 to TRBJ1-1; perhaps TRBD1 as D (5 bases). V was clipped by 3 bases and J by 4 bases, with 12 bases between them. CDR1 is SNHLY, CDR2 FYNNEI, per germline. CDR3 length: 14 amino acids. CDR3 nucleotides: TGTGCCAGCAGTGATAGAAGACAGTTCACTGAAGCTTTCTTT. Residues: CASSDRRQFTEAFF.

This rearrangement joins TRBV2 to TRBJ2-1; 10 nucleotides align to TRBD2. The CDR3 is 16 residues long. Germline CDR1 reads SNHLY; CDR2 reads FYNNEI. With 9 bases clipped from V and 1 base from J, the junction kept 9 bases outside the gene matches. CDR3 nucleotides: TGTGCCAGTAGGGGATTAGCGGGAGGATCCTACAATGAGCAGTTCTTC. This gives the protein CASRGLAGGSYNEQFF.

The V gene is TRBV10-3, the J gene TRBJ2-7; TRBD1 matches at 9 bases. Germline V gives CDR1 ENHRY, CDR2 SYGVKD. The V segment lost 0 bases and the J segment 2 bases; nucleotides outside the gene matches: 2. This CDR3 is built from 15 residues. The CDR3 nucleotides are TGTGCCATCAGTGAGTCGGACAGGGGACCCTACGAGCAGTACTTC. This translates into CAISESDRGPYEQYF.